This is a list of T cell receptor beta chains from one sample in a study of Ad26.COV2.S vaccination and SARS-CoV-2 variants. Method: immunoSEQ multiplex PCR; TCRdb's copy keeps in-frame clones and lacks some. This sample has 350,000 to 500,000 clones, with less than 95% found just once. Source: peripheral blood, taken in a trial of Ad26.COV2.S vaccine versus placebo. These receptors were obtained from a person between 18 and 59 years old who received the Ad26.COV2.S COVID-19 vaccine or a placebo. CDR3s include the opening cysteine and the closing phenylalanine or tryptophan. Part of the rows lack a size; the others show once, few, many or a class for expanded clones.

.	TRBV29-1	TRBJ1-1	CSTRSLSSTEAFF
.	TRBV2	TRBJ2-3	CASSESRSGTDTQYF
once	TRBV6-5	TRBJ2-1	CASSADRFYNEQFF
.	TRBV6-2/TRBV6-3	TRBJ2-5	CASSRLAGVQETQYF
.	TRBV28	TRBJ2-2	CASSFLPNTGELFF
once	TRBV7-2	TRBJ1-2	CASSLENLRSSYGYTF
.	TRBV15	TRBJ1-4	CATSREARIYEKLFF
.	TRBV19	TRBJ2-3	CASSIEPTGTTTDTQYF
.	TRBV27	TRBJ2-5	CASSQYQTSGRNQETQYF
.	TRBV5-1	TRBJ1-2	CASSLTGTGTGGYTF
once	TRBV9	TRBJ2-2	CASSVKGPGQGRLLETGELFF
.	TRBV5-3	TRBJ1-4	CARDVVPVFLTNEKLFF
.	TRBV7-3	TRBJ2-3	CASSLRDSADTQYF
.	TRBV19	TRBJ1-1	CASGQGVGTEAFF
.	TRBV30	TRBJ2-5	CAWSVNRQETQYF
.	TRBV2	TRBJ2-3	CASSEERETGTDTQYF
.	TRBV19	TRBJ2-7	CASSMYGNYEQYF
.	TRBV18	TRBJ1-4	CASSPRGQGLFF
.	TRBV19	TRBJ1-6	CASSKRTEANSPLHF
.	TRBV2	TRBJ1-6	CASSGDRGGGSPLHF
.	TRBV5-4	TRBJ2-3	CASSIGGRDVDTQYF
.	TRBV19	TRBJ1-2	CASVGQGGDYGYTF
.	TRBV6-1	TRBJ2-2	CASSELTGGTGELFF
.	TRBV7-9	TRBJ2-1	CASSLGGLAGVYNEQFF
.	TRBV7-6	TRBJ2-1	CASSLSMSSYNEQFF
.	TRBV24-1	TRBJ2-1	CATSDFGAGGPNNEQFF
.	TRBV9	TRBJ1-3	CASSVTGYNTIYF
.	TRBV18	TRBJ2-7	CASSLGTARSYYEQYF
.	TRBV4-3	TRBJ2-1	CASSALGTGVGEQFF
.	TRBV15	TRBJ2-7	CATAGGAGYEQYF
.	TRBV19	TRBJ1-1	CASSANLQGVKAEAFF
.	TRBV6-2/TRBV6-3	TRBJ2-1	CASSPASSGRGGEQFF
.	TRBV10-3	TRBJ1-5	CAITTGVNQPQHF
.	TRBV19	TRBJ2-6	CASSIPRASGANVLTF
.	TRBV19	TRBJ2-1	CASSFTMTSGSFNEQFF
.	TRBV28	TRBJ2-7	CASSQTGERNEQYF
.	TRBV9	TRBJ2-1	CASSVGGASFDEQFF
.	TRBV27	TRBJ2-5	CASRRLAGQETQYF
.	TRBV4-3	TRBJ2-3	CASSQEETGLSDTQYF
.	TRBV12-3/TRBV12-4	TRBJ2-2	CASSFGQTGELFF
.	TRBV7-9	TRBJ2-7	CASSSPGTGEYF
.	TRBV10-2	TRBJ2-7	CASSESMGGAYEQYF
.	TRBV27	TRBJ2-3	CASSTGGSSTDTQYF
.	TRBV6-6	TRBJ1-1	CASTPSMNPEAFF
.	TRBV27	TRBJ1-1	CASSLRGWTEAFF
.	TRBV30	TRBJ2-1	CAWSPPRAPSPYNEQFF
once	TRBV28	TRBJ2-4	CASSFRTGRSKNIQYF
.	TRBV5-1	TRBJ2-7	CASSHPGQGDFLSYEQYF
.	TRBV5-5	TRBJ1-1	CASSPPNNRVVNTEAFF
.	TRBV21-1	TRBJ2-1	CASSKGSDPSDGRNEQFF
.	TRBV7-9	TRBJ1-1	CASSLAGTGREAFF